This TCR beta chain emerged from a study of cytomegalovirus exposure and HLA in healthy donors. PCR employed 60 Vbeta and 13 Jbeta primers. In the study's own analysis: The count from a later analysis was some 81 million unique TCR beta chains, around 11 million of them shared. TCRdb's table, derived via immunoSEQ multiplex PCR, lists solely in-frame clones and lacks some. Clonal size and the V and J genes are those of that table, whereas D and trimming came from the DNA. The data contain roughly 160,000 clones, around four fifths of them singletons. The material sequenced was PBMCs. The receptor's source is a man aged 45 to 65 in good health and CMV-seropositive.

The CDR3 loop is CASTAGRQSSGNTIYF. The CDR3 nucleotides read TGTGCCAGCACCGCGGGACGTCAAAGCTCTGGAAACACCATATATTTT. The chain joins TRBV5-8 to TRBJ1-3, with D maybe TRBD1 (5 bases). This CDR3 is 16 amino acids long. The V gene lost 6 bases and the J gene lost 0 bases, with 16 bases spanning the gap. Germline V gene sequence: CDR1 SGHTS, CDR2 YDEGEE.